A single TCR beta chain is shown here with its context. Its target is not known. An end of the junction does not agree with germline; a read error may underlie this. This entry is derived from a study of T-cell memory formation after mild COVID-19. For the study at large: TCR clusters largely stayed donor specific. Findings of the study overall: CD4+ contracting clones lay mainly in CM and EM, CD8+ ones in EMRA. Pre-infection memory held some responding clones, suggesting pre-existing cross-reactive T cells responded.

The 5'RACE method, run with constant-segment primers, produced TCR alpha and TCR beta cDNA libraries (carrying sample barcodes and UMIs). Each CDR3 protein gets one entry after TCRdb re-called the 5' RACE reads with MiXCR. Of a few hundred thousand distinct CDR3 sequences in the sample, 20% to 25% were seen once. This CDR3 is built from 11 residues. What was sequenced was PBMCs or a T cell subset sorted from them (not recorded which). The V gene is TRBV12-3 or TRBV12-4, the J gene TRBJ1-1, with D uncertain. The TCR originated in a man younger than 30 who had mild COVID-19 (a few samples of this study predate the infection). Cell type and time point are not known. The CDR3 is CASRKTEEDFF. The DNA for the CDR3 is TGTGCCAGCAGGAAGACGGAGGAAGATTTCTTT.